A selection of T cell receptor beta chains follows, all from one sample in a study of PD-1 blockade in mismatch repair-deficient tumors. Sequencing used immunoSEQ multiplex PCR; TCRdb keeps in-frame clones, though not all of them. This sample carries 100,000 or so clones, 82% of them seen once, and the ten largest clones take 6.3%. Sequences were derived from peripheral blood, sampled about 33 weeks after starting pembrolizumab. The receptors come from an adult with mismatch repair-deficient cancer. The CDR3 runs from the conserved cysteine through the conserved F or W. Fields, in order: clone size, V gene, D gene, J gene, CDR3 protein. A D gene is named only where the DNA matches it firmly. Clone sizes are given selectively: once, few, many, or a class where the clone is expanded.

NA,TRBV18,TRBD2,TRBJ2-1,CASSPGLASSYNEQFF
once,TRBV7-3,TRBD2,TRBJ2-5,CARSVLREGEKETQYF
NA,TRBV19,NA,TRBJ2-5,CASSIAAGPETQYF
few,TRBV25-1,NA,TRBJ1-2,CASSESSREGYTF
NA,TRBV4-2,TRBD2,TRBJ2-4,CASSQETSGSPNIQYF
once,TRBV5-1,NA,TRBJ2-3,CASSLGGNTDTQYF
medium-sized,TRBV29-1,TRBD1,TRBJ1-5,CSAGQGGQPQHF
NA,TRBV9,NA,TRBJ1-1,CASSVAERNTEAFF
NA,TRBV13,TRBD1,TRBJ1-2,CASSAARDRRYGYTF
NA,TRBV18,TRBD1,TRBJ1-1,CASSPQGEAEAFF
few,TRBV5-1,NA,TRBJ1-3,CASSPGTVKGNTIYF
NA,TRBV30,TRBD2,TRBJ2-2,CAWKPSGGGPGELFF
NA,TRBV9,NA,TRBJ2-7,CASSVGRGSYEQYF
NA,TRBV29-1,NA,TRBJ1-2,CSATTGSYGYTF
few,TRBV4-3,NA,TRBJ1-2,CASSQDRMEGYTF
once,TRBV6-6,NA,TRBJ1-1,CASSYSDRNTEAFF
NA,TRBV6-4,NA,TRBJ2-5,CASSAGFGETQYF
once,TRBV7-9,NA,TRBJ2-6,CASSLAPRLSGANVLTF
few,TRBV28,NA,TRBJ1-5,CASSFGGYQPQHF